The 22 T cell receptor beta chains below were found in one sample sequenced in a study of post-analysis software for immune sequencing data. Study-wide findings and caveats: TRBV5-6, TRBV5-1 and TRBV20-1 belonged to a set of a handful of TRBV segments that were more frequent in patients than controls.

Their antigen targets remain unknown. Built from TCR beta cDNA, the libraries had unique molecular identifiers in them. TCRdb reanalysed the PCR reads using MiXCR and keeps one entry per CDR3 protein. This table holds fewer than 850,000 distinct CDR3 sequences, just under 30% found once. Input material: blood. These receptors were taken from a girl under 18 with multiple sclerosis.

This clonotype was seen more than once but under ten times. V is TRBV5-1 and J is TRBJ2-1; D call uncertain. Trimming pared 4 bases from V and 3 bases from J, leaving 17 bases between. Germline lookup yields CDR1 SGHRS and CDR2 YFSETQ. This CDR3 is built from 16 residues. CDR3 bases: TGCGCCAGCAGCCTGGCCGGTGCGGACGGCTACAATGAGCAGTTCTTC. It translates to CASSLAGADGYNEQFF.

This clonotype was counted a few times. J is TRBJ2-5 and V is TRBV10-3, with D perhaps being TRBD1 or TRBD2 (5 bases each). Germline values: CDR1 ENHRY, CDR2 SYGVKD. Trimming removed 9 bases at V and 3 bases at J, with 8 bases between. The CDR3 loop spans 11 amino acids. CDR3: CAMGTEETQYF. The CDR3 DNA reads as TGTGCCATGGGGACGGAAGAGACCCAGTACTTC.

This clonotype was detected only a few times. V and J are TRBV20-1 and TRBJ1-1; D is possibly TRBD1 (5 bases). The CDR3 has 12 residues. CDR1 is DFQATT, CDR2 SNEGSKA, per germline (reference sequence). V was pared by 5 bases and J by 1 base, with 8 bases between. CDR3 residues: CSAVTANTEAFF. CDR3 nucleotides: TGCAGTGCTGTGACAGCGAACACTGAAGCTTTCTTT.

In its sample, this clonotype was seen a few times. The chain uses TRBV13 and TRBJ2-7; 8 bases line up with TRBD2. Germline-derived CDR1 and CDR2 are PRHDT and FYEKMQ (reference sequence). The CDR3 runs 16 residues. V trimming: 5 bases; J trimming: 3 bases; junction bases outside the gene matches: 12. DNA for the CDR3: TGTGCCAGCAGCAAGTGGCGTAGCGGGAAAAACTACGAGCAGTACTTC. Its protein is CASSKWRSGKNYEQYF.

The chain links TRBV25-1 to TRBJ1-2; possible D gene TRBD1, 6 bases. Germline V gene lookup returns CDR1 MGHDK and CDR2 SYGVNS. The CDR3 runs 15 residues. V was clipped by 7 bases and J by 4 bases, with 19 bases between them. CDR3: CASTPRGEHSYGYTF. In nucleotides, the CDR3 is TGTGCCAGCACTCCTAGGGGGGAACACTCCTATGGCTACACCTTC.

V is TRBV29-1 and J is TRBJ2-4; the D gene could be TRBD1 or TRBD2 (5 bases each). The closer fit of TRBJ2-5 to the DNA end suggests the J call may be wrong. Germline CDR1 SQVTM, CDR2 ANQGSEA. The CDR3 runs 13 residues. CDR3 sequence (DNA): TGCAGCGTTACCGGGACCAACCAAGAGACCCAGTACTTC. Encoded protein: CSVTGTNQETQYF.

This clonotype was seen a few times. The J gene is TRBJ2-7, the V gene TRBV7-2; perhaps TRBD2 as D (5 bases). The CDR3 length is 14 residues. Trimming pared 0 bases from V and 3 bases from J, leaving 9 bases between. The germline gives CDR1 SGHTA, CDR2 FQGNSA. The CDR3 protein is CASSLAGDLYEQYF. The CDR3 DNA reads as TGTGCCAGCAGCTTAGCGGGAGACCTCTACGAGCAGTACTTC.

A few counts support this clonotype. The rearrangement joins TRBV29-1 to TRBJ2-1; TRBD2 matches 7 bases. Germline trimming cut 4 bases from V and 0 bases from J; bases unmatched to any gene: 12. This CDR3 contains 17 residues. Germline values: CDR1 SQVTM, CDR2 ANQGSEA. CDR3 sequence reads: CSVGMSPAGSSYNEQFF. The CDR3 nucleotides read TGCAGCGTTGGAATGTCACCAGCGGGGAGCTCCTACAATGAGCAGTTCTTC.

V usage is TRBV7-2 and J usage is TRBJ2-7; a possible D gene is TRBD2 (5 bases). The CDR3 is 15 amino acids. V lost 1 base, J lost 0 bases, and 10 bases lay in between. CDR1 and CDR2 (germline): SGHTA, FQGNSA. CDR3 bases: TGTGCCAGCAGCTTAGTATGGAGGAACTCCTACGAGCAGTACTTC. Its translation: CASSLVWRNSYEQYF.

This clonotype was detected a few times. The rearrangement uses TRBV5-1 and TRBJ2-4; tentatively, D is TRBD2 (5 bases). The CDR3 loop spans 14 amino acids. V gave up 1 base and J gave up 15 bases, with 20 bases separating them. Germline V gene data show CDR1 as SGHRS and CDR2 as YFSETQ. CDR3 coding DNA: TGCGCCAGCAGCTTGACTCCTAGAAGCGGCCTAAGGTACTTC. This encodes CASSLTPRSGLRYF.

The V gene is TRBV7-9, the J gene TRBJ2-4; D is ambiguous. V was clipped by 5 bases and J by 1 base, with 15 bases between them. The CDR3 length is 16 residues. Germline CDR1 is SEHNR and CDR2 is FQNEAQ (reference sequence). The CDR3 nucleotides read TGTGCCAGCAGCCCAGGTGGAGATGGGGCCAAAAACATTCAGTACTTC. Translating gives CASSPGGDGAKNIQYF. The whole variable domain, remainder taken from reference TRBV7-9 and TRBJ2-4, is DTGVSQNPRHKITKRGQNVTFRCDPISEHNRLYWYRQTLGQGPEFLTYFQNEAQLEKSRLLSDRFSAERPKGSFSTLEIQRTEQGDSAMYLCASSPGGDGAKNIQYFGAGTRLSVL.

The chain recombines TRBV7-2 with TRBJ2-1, with TRBD2 identical over 11 bases. Germline trimming cut 2 bases from V and 8 bases from J; bases unmatched to any gene: 2. In germline, CDR1 is SGHTA, CDR2 FQGNSA. The CDR3 length is 14 residues. The CDR3 spells CASSLLAGGDEQFF. DNA for the CDR3: TGTGCCAGCAGCTTACTAGCGGGGGGAGATGAGCAGTTCTTC.

The genes are TRBV10-3 and TRBJ2-5; D not certain. The germline gives CDR1 ENHRY, CDR2 SYGVKD. V lost 1 base and J 1 base, leaving 4 bases between the germline ends. The CDR3 sequence is 13 residues long. CDR3 sequence (DNA): TGTGCCATCAGTGAGTTCACCCAAGAGACCCAGTACTTC. It translates to CAISEFTQETQYF.

This clonotype occurred a few times. The chain joins TRBV12-3 or TRBV12-4 to TRBJ1-2; tentatively, D is TRBD1 (5 bases). The length of the CDR3 is 16 residues. Trimming stripped 6 bases from V and 0 bases from J, with 17 bases between. CDR3 coding DNA: TGTGCCAGCAGCCCGGCGAGGGGTCGAGCTAACTATGGCTACACCTTC. Translation: CASSPARGRANYGYTF.

V is TRBV7-8 and J is TRBJ2-1, with 9 nucleotides matching TRBD1. The CDR3 sequence is 17 residues long. Germline V CDR1 and CDR2: SGHVS, FQNEAQ. The V and J ends lost 2 bases and 1 base, in that order; junction bases with no gene match: 6. The CDR3 DNA reads TGTGCCAGCAGCTTATTGGCGGGACAGGGTTCCTACAATGAGCAGTTCTTC. Translating gives CASSLLAGQGSYNEQFF.

Only a few counts were recorded for this clonotype. The V call is TRBV5-5, the J call TRBJ1-2; D gene ambiguous. The CDR3 contains 13 residues. Germline CDR1 reads SGHKS; CDR2 reads YYEKEE (reference sequence). The V end lost 0 bases, the J end lost 8 bases, and 11 bases lay between the germline ends. The CDR3 loop reads CASSLVDTYGYTF. CDR3 in DNA: TGTGCCAGCAGCTTGGTCGACACCTACGGCTACACCTTC.

This clonotype has only a few counts. This chain links TRBV4-3 with TRBJ1-1; D might be TRBD1 (6 bases). CDR1 is LGHNA and CDR2 is YSLEER in the germline V gene. The CDR3 is 16 residues long. The V gene lost 4 bases and the J gene lost 2 bases, with 17 bases spanning the gap. The CDR3 is CASSLTAGTTNTEAFF. The CDR3 nucleotides read TGCGCCAGCAGCCTCACAGCCGGGACAACAAACACTGAAGCTTTCTTT.

The rearrangement links TRBV6-2 or TRBV6-3 to TRBJ2-1; D is ambiguous. Germline lookup yields CDR1 MNHEY and CDR2 SVGEGT. This CDR3 spans 11 amino acids. V was clipped by 6 bases and J by 13 bases, with 13 bases between them. CDR3 in amino acids: CASSQAANQFF. The CDR3 nucleotides read TGTGCCAGCAGCCAGGCGGCTAACCAGTTCTTC.

The table lists this clonotype with a few counts. The chain uses TRBV20-1 and TRBJ2-3; D may be TRBD1 (6 bases). Trimming took 1 base from V and 2 from J, leaving 10 bases between them. CDR3 size: 14 residues. CDR1 is DFQATT and CDR2 is SNEGSKA in the germline V gene (reference sequence). Here the CDR3 reads CSARVSGVTDTQYF. The CDR3 nucleotides are TGCAGTGCTAGAGTATCAGGGGTCACAGATACGCAGTATTTT.

The chain uses TRBV28 and TRBJ1-2; no reliable D call. Germline CDR1 reads MDHEN; CDR2 reads SYDVKM. The V gene lost 2 bases and the J gene lost 14 bases, with 15 bases spanning the gap. CDR3 size: 12 residues. CDR3 coding DNA: TGTGCCAGCAGTTTAGGTCGGTCAGCGGCGACCTTC. Its protein is CASSLGRSAATF.

The table lists this clonotype with many counts. This sequence joins TRBV7-2 and TRBJ2-7; TRBD1 matches at 9 bases. The trim removed 1 base at V and 7 bases at J, leaving 5 bases unmatched. CDR3 length: 14 amino acids. CDR1 is SGHTA and CDR2 is FQGNSA in the germline V gene. CDR3 loop: CASSLDRGLWEQYF. In nucleotides, the CDR3 is TGTGCCAGCAGCTTAGACAGGGGGCTGTGGGAGCAGTACTTC. The entire variable domain, with the rest obtained from reference TRBV7-2 and TRBJ2-7, is as follows: GAGVSQSPSNKVTEKGKDVELRCDPISGHTALYWYRQSLGQGLEFLIYFQGNSAPDKSGLPSDRFSAERTGGSVSTLTIQRTQQEDSAVYLCASSLDRGLWEQYFGPGTRLTVT.

This clonotype was observed a few times. The chain employs TRBV12-5 and TRBJ2-5; no clear D. The CDR3 is 12 residues long. Trimming left V 1 base short and J 3 bases short, with 3 bases between. Per germline, CDR1 LGHNT and CDR2 FRNRAP. The CDR3 spells CASGLGEETQYF. As DNA, the CDR3 is TGTGCTAGTGGTTTGGGTGAAGAGACCCAGTACTTC.